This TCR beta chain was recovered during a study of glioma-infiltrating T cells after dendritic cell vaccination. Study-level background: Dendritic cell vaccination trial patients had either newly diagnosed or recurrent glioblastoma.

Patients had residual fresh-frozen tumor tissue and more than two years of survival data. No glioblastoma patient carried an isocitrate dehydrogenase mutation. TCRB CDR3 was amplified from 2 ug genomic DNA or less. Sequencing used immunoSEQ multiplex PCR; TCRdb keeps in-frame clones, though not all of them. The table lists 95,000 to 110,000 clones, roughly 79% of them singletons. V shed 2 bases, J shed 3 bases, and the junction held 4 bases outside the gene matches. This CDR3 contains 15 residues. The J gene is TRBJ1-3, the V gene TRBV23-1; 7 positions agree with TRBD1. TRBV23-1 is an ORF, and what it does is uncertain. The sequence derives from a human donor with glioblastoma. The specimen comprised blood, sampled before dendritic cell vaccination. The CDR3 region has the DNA TGCGCCAGCAGTCAAGAGGGGGCCGGTGGAAACACCATATATTTT. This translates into CASSQEGAGGNTIYF.